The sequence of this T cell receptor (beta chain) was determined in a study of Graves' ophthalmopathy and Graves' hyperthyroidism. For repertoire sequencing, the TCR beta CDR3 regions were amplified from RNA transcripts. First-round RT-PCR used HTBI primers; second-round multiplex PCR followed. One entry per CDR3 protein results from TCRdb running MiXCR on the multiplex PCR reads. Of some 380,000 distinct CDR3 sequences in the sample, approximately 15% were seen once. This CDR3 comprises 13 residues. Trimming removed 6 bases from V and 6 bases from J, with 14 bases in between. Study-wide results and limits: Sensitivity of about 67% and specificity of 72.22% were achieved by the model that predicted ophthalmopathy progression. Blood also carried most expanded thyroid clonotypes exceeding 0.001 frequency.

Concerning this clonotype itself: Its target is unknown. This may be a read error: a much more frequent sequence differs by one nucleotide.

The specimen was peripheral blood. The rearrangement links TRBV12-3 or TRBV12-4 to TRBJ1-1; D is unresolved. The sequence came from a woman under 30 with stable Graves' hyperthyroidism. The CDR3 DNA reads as TGTGCCAGCAGCGTGAAGGGAGGTGCTGAAGCTTTCTTT. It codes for CASSVKGGAEAFF.